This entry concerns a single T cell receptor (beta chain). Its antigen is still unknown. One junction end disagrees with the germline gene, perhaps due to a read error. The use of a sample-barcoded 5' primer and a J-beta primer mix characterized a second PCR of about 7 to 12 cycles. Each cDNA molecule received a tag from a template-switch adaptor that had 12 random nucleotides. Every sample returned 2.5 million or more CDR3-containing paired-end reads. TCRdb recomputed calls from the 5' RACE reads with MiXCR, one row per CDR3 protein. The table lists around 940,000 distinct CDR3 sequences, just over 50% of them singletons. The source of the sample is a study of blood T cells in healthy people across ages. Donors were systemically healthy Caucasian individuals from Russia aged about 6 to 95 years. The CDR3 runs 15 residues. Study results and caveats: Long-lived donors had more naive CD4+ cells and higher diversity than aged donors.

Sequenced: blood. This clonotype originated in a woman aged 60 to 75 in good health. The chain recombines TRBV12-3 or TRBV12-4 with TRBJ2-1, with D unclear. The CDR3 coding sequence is TGTGTCAGCAGTCCTACTAAAAGCTCCTACAATGAGCAGTTCTTC. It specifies CVSSPTKSSYNEQFF.